The 23 T cell receptor beta chains presented below share a single source sample, sequenced in a study of blood T cells in healthy people across ages. A second PCR of roughly 6 to 12 cycles used a sample-barcoded 5' primer and a J-beta primer mix. TCRdb processed the 5' RACE reads anew with MiXCR; each CDR3 protein has one entry. The table records about 1.1 million distinct CDR3 sequences, 35% to 40% of them present only once. Sequencing was carried out using blood. These receptors came from a man younger than 35 in good health.

This clonotype was picked up a small number of times. The chain combines TRBV10-3 with TRBJ2-3; D possibly corresponds to TRBD1 (5 bases). Trimming removed 4 bases from V and 0 bases from J, with 11 bases in between. The CDR3 is 15 residues long. Germline V lookup: CDR1 ENHRY, CDR2 SYGVKD. CDR3 nucleotide sequence: TGTGCCATCAGTGGCATGGGGCCTAGCACAGATACGCAGTATTTT. Translation gives CAISGMGPSTDTQYF.

The chain has TRBV11-3 and TRBJ2-3, with a tentative D call TRBD1 (6 bases). Trimming removed 3 bases at V and 0 bases at J, with 13 bases between. From germline, CDR1 is SGHNT and CDR2 YENEEA. CDR3 size: 16 residues. CDR3 in DNA: TGTGCCAGCAGCTTTAACAGGGACGCTAGCACAGATACGCAGTATTTT. Its protein product is CASSFNRDASTDTQYF.

The chain joins TRBV4-1 to TRBJ1-1, with D uncertain. V was pared by 0 bases and J by 5 bases, with 13 bases between. The CDR3 is 15 residues long. Germline lookup yields CDR1 MGHRA and CDR2 YSYEKL. CDR3 protein: CASSQDRSVATEAFF. CDR3 DNA sequence: TGCGCCAGCAGCCAAGATCGATCCGTGGCGACTGAAGCTTTCTTT.

The chain has TRBV7-2 and TRBJ2-2; D uncertain. The germline V and J ends were trimmed by 1 base and 2 bases, with 8 bases remaining between them. Looked up from germline, CDR1 is SGHTA and CDR2 is FQGNSA. The CDR3 totals 15 residues. The CDR3 bases are TGTGCCAGCAGCTTAGTTTCTCCTAACACCGGGGAGCTGTTTTTT. This translates into CASSLVSPNTGELFF.

This clonotype was recorded a few times. J is TRBJ1-2 and V is TRBV6-2 or TRBV6-3; D uncertain. The CDR3 totals 12 residues. The V and J ends lost 6 bases and 8 bases respectively, with 13 bases between them. Germline V lookup: CDR1 MNHEY, CDR2 SVGEGT. The CDR3 region is CASRTITRGYTF. DNA for the CDR3: TGTGCCAGCAGGACTATAACTAGGGGCTACACCTTC.

This clonotype came up many times. The rearrangement joins TRBV29-1 to TRBJ2-7; D is possibly TRBD2 (5 bases). In germline, CDR1 is SQVTM, CDR2 ANQGSEA. The V gene lost 1 base and the J gene lost 0 bases, with 13 bases spanning the gap. This CDR3 has 15 residues. DNA of the CDR3: TGCAGCGTTGAAGGCTTGGCGGGTCCCTCCTACGAGCAGTACTTC. As protein: CSVEGLAGPSYEQYF.

The V and J genes are TRBV12-3 or TRBV12-4 and TRBJ2-2, with D perhaps TRBD1 (5 bases). This CDR3 spans 14 amino acids. V was cut by 8 bases and J by 6 bases, with 16 bases left in between. The chain's CDR3 is CASGKTVNPGELFF. The CDR3 DNA reads TGTGCCAGCGGAAAGACAGTAAACCCCGGGGAGCTGTTTTTT.

This clonotype occurred a few times. The chain links TRBV7-2 to TRBJ2-7; 9 bases are a match to TRBD1. Germline CDR1 SGHTA, CDR2 FQGNSA. The length of the CDR3 is 15 residues. V shed 5 bases and J 3 bases; nucleotides not matched to a gene: 8. The DNA of the CDR3 is TGTGCCAGCAGCCCCGGACAGGGGTTCAACTACGAGCAGTACTTC. It codes for CASSPGQGFNYEQYF. Drawing the rest from reference TRBV7-2 and TRBJ2-7, the complete variable domain is GAGVSQSPSNKVTEKGKDVELRCDPISGHTALYWYRQSLGQGLEFLIYFQGNSAPDKSGLPSDRFSAERTGGSVSTLTIQRTQQEDSAVYLCASSPGQGFNYEQYFGPGTRLTVT.

The CDR3 DNA reads as TGTGCCAGCAGCCAATTGGGGGTCACCGGGGAGCTGTTTTTT. Its translation: CASSQLGVTGELFF. This sequence joins TRBV14 and TRBJ2-2; the D gene could be TRBD1 or TRBD2 (5 bases each). Germline values: CDR1 SGHDN, CDR2 FVKESK. The ends were cut back, 2 bases at V and 4 bases at J, with 8 bases in the middle. CDR3 length: 14 residues.

This clonotype has more than one count but fewer than ten. The CDR3 DNA reads TGTGCCTCATCGGGGGGAAGGGTGGAGCAGTTCTTC. This encodes CASSGGRVEQFF. V gene TRBV2 combines with J gene TRBJ2-1, with TRBD2 identical over 7 bases. V was pared by 11 bases and J by 10 bases, with 11 bases of the junction left unmatched. This CDR3 spans 12 amino acids. Germline lookup yields CDR1 SNHLY and CDR2 FYNNEI.

This clonotype was seen a few times. The V gene is TRBV7-9, the J gene TRBJ1-4; D is ambiguous. CDR1 SEHNR and CDR2 FQNEAQ come from the germline V gene (reference sequence). The CDR3 runs to 15 residues. Trimming removed 5 bases at V and 1 base at J, with 11 bases between. The CDR3 nucleotides read TGTGCCAGCAGCGGCGGGGTTAGAACTAATGAAAAACTGTTTTTT. Translated, it gives CASSGGVRTNEKLFF.

Only a few counts were recorded for this clonotype. The chain employs TRBV20-1 and TRBJ2-1, with a possible D match to TRBD2 (5 bases). The germline V gene encodes CDR1 DFQATT and CDR2 SNEGSKA (reference sequence). V was clipped by 3 bases and J by 7 bases, with 16 bases between them. The CDR3 has 14 residues. CDR3 bases: TGCAGTGCTAGGGCTGGGCTCTGGACTAATGAGCAGTTCTTC. It encodes CSARAGLWTNEQFF.

The rearrangement joins TRBV4-1 to TRBJ1-1; D remains unclear. The V end lost 0 bases, the J end lost 1 base, and 9 bases lay between the germline ends. Germline-derived CDR1 and CDR2 are MGHRA and YSYEKL. The length of the CDR3 is 15 residues. CDR3: CASSQEAGPNTEAFF. CDR3 nucleotides: TGCGCCAGCAGCCAAGAAGCCGGCCCGAACACTGAAGCTTTCTTT.

This clonotype has only a few counts. The chain carries TRBV9 and TRBJ1-2; D uncertain. Germline CDR1 and CDR2: SGDLS and YYNGEE. The CDR3 spans 16 residues. The V end lost 0 bases, the J end lost 0 bases, and 12 bases lay between the germline ends. CDR3 DNA sequence: TGTGCCAGCAGCGTAGCGCACCCGCGAGCTAACTATGGCTACACCTTC. The encoded protein is CASSVAHPRANYGYTF.

This clonotype was counted between two and nine times. This chain links TRBV7-2 with TRBJ2-1; D unresolved. From germline, CDR1 is SGHTA and CDR2 FQGNSA. CDR3 length equals 14 residues. Trimming stripped 3 bases from V and 3 bases from J, with 9 bases between. DNA of the CDR3: TGTGCCAGCAGCTTCGCAATCCTCTACAATGAGCAGTTCTTC. Translation: CASSFAILYNEQFF.

This clonotype was seen a few times. J is TRBJ2-7 and V is TRBV2; TRBD1 aligns across 7 bases. Germline V gene sequence: CDR1 SNHLY, CDR2 FYNNEI. The CDR3 runs 15 residues. Trimming at V came to 3 bases and at J to 3 bases, leaving 8 bases not matched to a gene. CDR3 loop: CASSDLRGRDYEQYF. The CDR3 coding sequence is TGTGCCAGCAGTGATTTGAGGGGGCGCGACTACGAGCAGTACTTC. The complete variable domain, with remaining parts taken from reference TRBV2 and TRBJ2-7, reads EPEVTQTPSHQVTQMGQEVILRCVPISNHLYFYWYRQILGQKVEFLVSFYNNEISEKSEIFDDQFSVERPDGSNFTLKIRSTKLEDSAMYFCASSDLRGRDYEQYFGPGTRLTVT.

This clonotype was seen a few times. The J gene is TRBJ1-5, the V gene TRBV6-5; no clear D. The CDR3 is 13 residues long. The V end was cut by 6 bases, the J end by 0 bases, with 6 bases between. The germline V gene encodes CDR1 MNHEY and CDR2 SVGAGI. The CDR3 DNA sequence: TGTGCCAGCAGGAAAAATAGCAATCAGCCCCAGCATTTT. This sequence encodes CASRKNSNQPQHF.

This clonotype was counted between two and nine times. The chain's CDR3 is CASSFSGTGSMNTEAFF. The CDR3 nucleotides read TGTGCCAGCAGCTTTTCCGGGACAGGGAGCATGAACACTGAAGCTTTCTTT. The chain carries TRBV13 and TRBJ1-1; 9 nucleotides agree with TRBD1. V dropped 3 bases and J dropped 0; count of bases not matched to a gene: 8. The CDR3 is 17 amino acids. CDR1 PRHDT and CDR2 FYEKMQ come from the germline V gene (reference sequence).

The V gene is TRBV20-1, the J gene TRBJ2-7, with D perhaps TRBD1 (6 bases). TRBJ2-5 explains the end of the DNA better; the J call may be wrong. CDR1 is DFQATT, CDR2 SNEGSKA, per germline (reference sequence). The CDR3 length is 11 residues. The CDR3 loop is CRITGRETQYF. DNA of the CDR3: TGCAGAATTACAGGGAGAGAGACCCAGTACTTC.

Comment on this clonotype: One junction end disagrees with the germline gene, perhaps due to a read error. This sequence joins TRBV6-1 and TRBJ1-1, with TRBD1 identical over 7 bases. CDR1 and CDR2 (germline): MNHNS, SASEGT. This CDR3 spans 14 amino acids. The CDR3 loop is CANSVGTVNTEAFF. CDR3 bases: TGTGCCAACAGTGTCGGGACAGTCAACACTGAAGCTTTCTTT.

The V and J genes are TRBV20-1 and TRBJ1-2, with 8 bases fitting TRBD1. Germline CDR1 is DFQATT and CDR2 is SNEGSKA (reference sequence). The CDR3 is 14 residues long. V lost 0 bases and J lost 7; bases outside the gene matches: 7. The DNA for the CDR3 is TGCAGTGCTAGAGATCTGACAGGGGAGAGTGGCTACACCTTC. This sequence encodes CSARDLTGESGYTF.

The CDR3 protein is CASTPAGVTDTQYF. CDR3 sequence (DNA): TGTGCCAGCACCCCAGCGGGGGTCACAGATACGCAGTATTTT. The chain joins TRBV7-9 to TRBJ2-3; 8 nucleotides agree with TRBD2. CDR3 length: 14 residues. Per germline, CDR1 SEHNR and CDR2 FQNEAQ (reference sequence). The trim removed 7 bases at V and 2 bases at J, leaving 5 bases unmatched.

This clonotype came up a few times. J is TRBJ2-5 and V is TRBV6-2 or TRBV6-3, with D hard to call. The CDR3 has 11 residues. V was trimmed by 5 bases and J by 7 bases, leaving 8 bases between them. Germline V gives CDR1 MNHEY, CDR2 SVGEGT. Written as DNA, the CDR3 is TGTGCCAGCAGTGTGTCCTGGACCCAGTACTTC. It translates to CASSVSWTQYF.